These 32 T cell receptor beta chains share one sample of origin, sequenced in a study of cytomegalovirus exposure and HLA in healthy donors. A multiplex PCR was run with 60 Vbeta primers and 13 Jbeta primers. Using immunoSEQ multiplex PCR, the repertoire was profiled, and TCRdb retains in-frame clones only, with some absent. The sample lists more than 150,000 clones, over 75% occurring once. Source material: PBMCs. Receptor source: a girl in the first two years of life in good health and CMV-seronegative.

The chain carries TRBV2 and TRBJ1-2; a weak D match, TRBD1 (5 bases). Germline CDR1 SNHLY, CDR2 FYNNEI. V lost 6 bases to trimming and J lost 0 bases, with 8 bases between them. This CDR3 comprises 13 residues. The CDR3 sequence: CASRATANYGYTF. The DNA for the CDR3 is TGTGCCAGCAGGGCGACAGCTAACTATGGCTACACCTTC.

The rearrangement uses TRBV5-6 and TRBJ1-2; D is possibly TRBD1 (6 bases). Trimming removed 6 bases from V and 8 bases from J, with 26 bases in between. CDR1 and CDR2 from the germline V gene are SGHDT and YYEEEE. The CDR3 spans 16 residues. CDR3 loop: CASTLNRTASRRGYTF. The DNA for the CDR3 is TGTGCCAGCACCCTCAACCGGACAGCCTCCCGAAGAGGCTACACCTTC.

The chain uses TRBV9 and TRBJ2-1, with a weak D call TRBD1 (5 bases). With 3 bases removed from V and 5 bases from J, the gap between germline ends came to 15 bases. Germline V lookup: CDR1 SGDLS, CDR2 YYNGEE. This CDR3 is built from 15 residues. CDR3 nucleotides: TGTGCCAGCAGCGGAGACAGTTATGAAAACAATGAGCAGTTCTTC. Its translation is CASSGDSYENNEQFF.

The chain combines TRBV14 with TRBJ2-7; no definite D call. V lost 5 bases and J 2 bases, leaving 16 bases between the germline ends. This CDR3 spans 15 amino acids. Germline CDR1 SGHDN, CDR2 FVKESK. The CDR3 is CASSKALVPTYEQYF. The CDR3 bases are TGTGCCAGCAGCAAAGCCCTAGTCCCCACCTACGAGCAGTACTTC.

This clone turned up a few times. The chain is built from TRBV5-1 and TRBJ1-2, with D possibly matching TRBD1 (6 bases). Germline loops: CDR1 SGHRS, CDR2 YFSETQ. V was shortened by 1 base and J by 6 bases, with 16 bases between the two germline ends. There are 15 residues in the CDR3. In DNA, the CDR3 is TGCGCCAGCAGCTTGTTCCCCGACAGGATCAATGGCTACACCTTC. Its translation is CASSLFPDRINGYTF.

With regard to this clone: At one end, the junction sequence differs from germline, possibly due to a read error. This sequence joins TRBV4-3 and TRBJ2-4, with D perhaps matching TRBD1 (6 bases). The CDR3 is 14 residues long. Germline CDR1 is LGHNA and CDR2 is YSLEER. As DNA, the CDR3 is TGCGCCAGCAGCCAGGCCCCTCACACGGGACACGCCGAGTTC. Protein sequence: CASSQAPHTGHAEF.

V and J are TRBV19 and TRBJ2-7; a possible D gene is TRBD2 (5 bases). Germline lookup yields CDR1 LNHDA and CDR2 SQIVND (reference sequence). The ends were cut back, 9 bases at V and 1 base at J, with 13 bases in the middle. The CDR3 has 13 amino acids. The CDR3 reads CARIAICSYEQYF. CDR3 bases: TGTGCCAGGATAGCGATATGTTCCTACGAGCAGTACTTC.

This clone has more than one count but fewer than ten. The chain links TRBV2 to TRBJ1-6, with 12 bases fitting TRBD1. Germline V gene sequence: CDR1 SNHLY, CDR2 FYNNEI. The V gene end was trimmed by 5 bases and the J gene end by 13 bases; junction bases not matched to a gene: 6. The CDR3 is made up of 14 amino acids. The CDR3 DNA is TGTGCCAGCAGTTGGGGACAGGGGGCTAGGCCCCTCCACTTT. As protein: CASSWGQGARPLHF. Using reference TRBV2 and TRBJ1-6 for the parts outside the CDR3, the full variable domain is EPEVTQTPSHQVTQMGQEVILRCVPISNHLYFYWYRQILGQKVEFLVSFYNNEISEKSEIFDDQFSVERPDGSNFTLKIRSTKLEDSAMYFCASSWGQGARPLHFGNGTRLTVT.

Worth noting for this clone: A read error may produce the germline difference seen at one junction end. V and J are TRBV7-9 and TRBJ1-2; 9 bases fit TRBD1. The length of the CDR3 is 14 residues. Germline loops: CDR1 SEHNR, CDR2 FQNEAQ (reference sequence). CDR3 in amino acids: CSSSVTGGSDGYTF. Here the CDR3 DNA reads TGTTCCAGCAGCGTTACAGGGGGCAGCGATGGCTACACCTTC.

In DNA form, the CDR3 reads TGCGCCAGCAGCCAAGAACCTAGCGGGAGGGCGGGCACAGATACGCAGTATTTT. This sequence encodes CASSQEPSGRAGTDTQYF. The J gene is TRBJ2-3, the V gene TRBV4-3; 12 bases agree with TRBD2. V lost 0 bases to trimming and J lost 1 base; unmatched junction nucleotides: 5. The CDR3 length is 18 residues. Per germline, CDR1 LGHNA and CDR2 YSLEER.

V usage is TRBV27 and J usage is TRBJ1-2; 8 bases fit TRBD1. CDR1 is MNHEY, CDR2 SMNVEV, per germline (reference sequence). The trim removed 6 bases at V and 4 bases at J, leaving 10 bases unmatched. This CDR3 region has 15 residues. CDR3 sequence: CASRTTAGGPYGYTF. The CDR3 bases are TGTGCCAGCAGGACAACGGCAGGGGGCCCCTATGGCTACACCTTC.

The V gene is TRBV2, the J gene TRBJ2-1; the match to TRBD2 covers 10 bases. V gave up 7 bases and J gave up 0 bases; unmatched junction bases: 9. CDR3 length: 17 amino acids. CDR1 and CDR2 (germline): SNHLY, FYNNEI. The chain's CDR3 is CASKTGTSVNSYNEQFF. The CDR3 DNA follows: TGTGCCAGCAAGACCGGGACTAGCGTCAACTCCTACAATGAGCAGTTCTTC.

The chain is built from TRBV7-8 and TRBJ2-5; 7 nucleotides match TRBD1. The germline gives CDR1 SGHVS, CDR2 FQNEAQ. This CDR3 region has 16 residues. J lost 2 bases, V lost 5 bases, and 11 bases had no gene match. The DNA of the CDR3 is TGTGCCAGCAGCCCACATAGGGGGCCTAGTCAAGAGACCCAGTACTTC. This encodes CASSPHRGPSQETQYF. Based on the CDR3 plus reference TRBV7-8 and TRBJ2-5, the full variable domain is GAGVSQSPRYKVAKRGQDVALRCDPISGHVSLFWYQQALGQGPEFLTYFQNEAQLDKSGLPSDRFFAERPEGSVSTLKIQRTQQEDSAVYLCASSPHRGPSQETQYFGPGTRLLVL.

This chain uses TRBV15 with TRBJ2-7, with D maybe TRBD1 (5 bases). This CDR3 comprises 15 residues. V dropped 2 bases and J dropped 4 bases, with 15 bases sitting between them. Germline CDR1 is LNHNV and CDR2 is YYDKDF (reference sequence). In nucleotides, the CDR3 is TGTGCCACCAGCAGACAGGGTCCCTTAGGGTACGAGCAGTACTTC. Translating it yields CATSRQGPLGYEQYF.

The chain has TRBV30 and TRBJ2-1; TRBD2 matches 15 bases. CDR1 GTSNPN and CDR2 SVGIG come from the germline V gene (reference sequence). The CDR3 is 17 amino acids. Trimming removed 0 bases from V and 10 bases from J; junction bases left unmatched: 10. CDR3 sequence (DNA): TGTGCCTGGAGTGTAAAGAGAACGGGACTAGCGGGAGGAGAGCAGTTCTTC. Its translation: CAWSVKRTGLAGGEQFF.

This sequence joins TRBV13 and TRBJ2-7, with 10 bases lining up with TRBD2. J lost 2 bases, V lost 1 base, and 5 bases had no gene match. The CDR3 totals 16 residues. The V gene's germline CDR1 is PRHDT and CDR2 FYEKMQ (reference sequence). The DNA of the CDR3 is TGTGCCAGCAGCTTAGAAGGGAGCGGGAGGGCCTACGAGCAGTACTTC. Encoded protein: CASSLEGSGRAYEQYF.

As DNA, the CDR3 is TGCGCCAGCAGCCAACAGGGAAGCACAGATACGCAGTATTTT. Protein: CASSQQGSTDTQYF. This chain uses TRBV5-1 with TRBJ2-3; D is possibly TRBD1 (6 bases). V dropped 4 bases and J dropped 0 bases, with 9 bases sitting between them. This CDR3 region has 14 residues. CDR1 and CDR2 (germline): SGHRS, YFSETQ.

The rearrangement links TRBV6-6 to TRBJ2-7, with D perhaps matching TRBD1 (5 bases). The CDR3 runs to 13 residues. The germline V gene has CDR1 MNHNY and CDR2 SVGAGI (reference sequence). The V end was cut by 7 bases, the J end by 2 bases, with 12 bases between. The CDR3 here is CASKGLSPYEQYF. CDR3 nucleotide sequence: TGTGCCAGCAAGGGGCTGTCCCCCTACGAGCAGTACTTC.

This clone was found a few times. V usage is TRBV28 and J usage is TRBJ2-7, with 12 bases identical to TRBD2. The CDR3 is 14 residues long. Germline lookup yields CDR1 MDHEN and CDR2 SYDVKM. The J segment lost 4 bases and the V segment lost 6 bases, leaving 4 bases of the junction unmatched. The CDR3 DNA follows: TGTGCCAGCAGAAGGACTAGCGGGAAATACGAGCAGTACTTC. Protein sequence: CASRRTSGKYEQYF.

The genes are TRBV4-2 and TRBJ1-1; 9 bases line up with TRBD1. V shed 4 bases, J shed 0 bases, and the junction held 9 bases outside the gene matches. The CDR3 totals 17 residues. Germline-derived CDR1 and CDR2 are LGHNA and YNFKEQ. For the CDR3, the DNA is TGTGCCAGCAGCCCCCGGGACAGGGCAGAGATGAACACTGAAGCTTTCTTT. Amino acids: CASSPRDRAEMNTEAFF.

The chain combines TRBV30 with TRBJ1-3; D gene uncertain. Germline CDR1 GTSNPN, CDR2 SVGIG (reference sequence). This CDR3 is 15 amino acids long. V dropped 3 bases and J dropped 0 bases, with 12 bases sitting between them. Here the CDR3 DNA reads TGTGCCTGGAGCTTCGGAGGGCTCTCTGGAAACACCATATATTTT. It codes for CAWSFGGLSGNTIYF.

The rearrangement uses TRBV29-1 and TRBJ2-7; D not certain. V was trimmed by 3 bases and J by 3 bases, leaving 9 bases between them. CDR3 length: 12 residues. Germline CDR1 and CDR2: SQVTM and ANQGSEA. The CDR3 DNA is TGCAGCGTTGACCACGGCGGCTACGAGCAGTACTTC. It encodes CSVDHGGYEQYF.

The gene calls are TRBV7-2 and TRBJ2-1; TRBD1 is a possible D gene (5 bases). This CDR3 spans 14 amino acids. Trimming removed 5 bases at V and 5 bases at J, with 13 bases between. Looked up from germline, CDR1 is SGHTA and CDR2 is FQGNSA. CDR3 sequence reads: CASSVPTVHNEQFF. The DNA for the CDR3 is TGTGCCAGCAGCGTACCGACAGTTCACAATGAGCAGTTCTTC.

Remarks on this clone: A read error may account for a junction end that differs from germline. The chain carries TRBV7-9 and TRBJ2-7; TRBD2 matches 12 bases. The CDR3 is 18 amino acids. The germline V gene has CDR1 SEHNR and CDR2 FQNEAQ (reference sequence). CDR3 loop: CSSSLARGLAGNLYEQYF. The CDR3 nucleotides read TGTTCCAGCAGCTTAGCGCGAGGACTAGCGGGAAACCTCTACGAGCAGTACTTC.

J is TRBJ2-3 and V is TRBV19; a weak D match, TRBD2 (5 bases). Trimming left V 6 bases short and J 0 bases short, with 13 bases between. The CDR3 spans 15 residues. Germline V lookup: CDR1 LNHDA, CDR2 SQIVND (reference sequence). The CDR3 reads CASSRGSLSTDTQYF. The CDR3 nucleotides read TGTGCCAGTAGCCGAGGGAGCCTCAGCACAGATACGCAGTATTTT.

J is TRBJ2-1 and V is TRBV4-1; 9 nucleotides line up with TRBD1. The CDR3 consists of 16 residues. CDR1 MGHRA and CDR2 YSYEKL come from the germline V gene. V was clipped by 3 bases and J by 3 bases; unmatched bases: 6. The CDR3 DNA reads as TGCGCCAGCAGCCAGTGGACAGGGGAAGTCTACAATGAGCAGTTCTTC. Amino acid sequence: CASSQWTGEVYNEQFF.

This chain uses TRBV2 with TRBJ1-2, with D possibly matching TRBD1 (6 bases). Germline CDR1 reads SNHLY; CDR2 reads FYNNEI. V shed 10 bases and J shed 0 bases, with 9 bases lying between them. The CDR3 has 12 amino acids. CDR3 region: CATQGANYGYTF. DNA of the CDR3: TGTGCCACACAGGGAGCTAACTATGGCTACACCTTC.

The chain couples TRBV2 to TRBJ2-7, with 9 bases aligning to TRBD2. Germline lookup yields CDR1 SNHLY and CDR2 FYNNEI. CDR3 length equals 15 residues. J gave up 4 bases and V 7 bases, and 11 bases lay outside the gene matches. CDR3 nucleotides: TGTGCCAGCACGGTCGAAAACCTAGCGGGATACGAGCAGTACTTC. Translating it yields CASTVENLAGYEQYF.

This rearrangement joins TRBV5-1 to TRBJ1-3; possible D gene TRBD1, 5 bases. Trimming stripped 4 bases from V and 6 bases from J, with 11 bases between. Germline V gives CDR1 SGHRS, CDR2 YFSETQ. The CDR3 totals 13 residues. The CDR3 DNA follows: TGCGCCAGCAGCCGGGGGGAAGAAAACACCATATATTTT. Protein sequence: CASSRGEENTIYF.

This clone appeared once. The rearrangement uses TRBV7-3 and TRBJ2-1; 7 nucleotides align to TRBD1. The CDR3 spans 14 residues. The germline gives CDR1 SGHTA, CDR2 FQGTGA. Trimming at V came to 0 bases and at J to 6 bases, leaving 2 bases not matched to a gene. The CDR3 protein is CASSLTRGRNEQFF. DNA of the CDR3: TGTGCCAGCAGCTTAACTAGGGGGCGCAATGAGCAGTTCTTC.

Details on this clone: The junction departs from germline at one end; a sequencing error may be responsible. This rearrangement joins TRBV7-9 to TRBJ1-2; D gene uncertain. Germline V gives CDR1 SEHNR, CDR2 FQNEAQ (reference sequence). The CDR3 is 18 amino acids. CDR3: CSSSLFPPRSRTNYGYTF. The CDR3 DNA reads TGTTCCAGCAGCTTATTTCCCCCCCGTTCGAGGACTAACTATGGCTACACCTTC.

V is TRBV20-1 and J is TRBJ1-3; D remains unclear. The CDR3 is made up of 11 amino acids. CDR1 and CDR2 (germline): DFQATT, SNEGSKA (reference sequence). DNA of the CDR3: TGCAGCCCTACGGAGGGAAACACCATATATTTT. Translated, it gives CSPTEGNTIYF.